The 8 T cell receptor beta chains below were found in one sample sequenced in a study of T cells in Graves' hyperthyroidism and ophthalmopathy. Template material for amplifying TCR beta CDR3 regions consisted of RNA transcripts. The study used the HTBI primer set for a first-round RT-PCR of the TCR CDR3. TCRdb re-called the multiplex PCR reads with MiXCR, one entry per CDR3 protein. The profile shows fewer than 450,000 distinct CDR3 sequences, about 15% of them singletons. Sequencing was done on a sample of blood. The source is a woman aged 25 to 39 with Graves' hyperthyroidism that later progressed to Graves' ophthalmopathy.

CDR3 loop: CASSDRLPTGGYEQYF. CDR3 sequence (DNA): TGTGCCAGCAGTGATCGTCTGCCGACAGGGGGCTACGAGCAGTACTTC. The chain combines TRBV25-1 with TRBJ2-7, with 9 positions matching TRBD1. V shed 3 bases, J shed 3 bases, and the junction held 9 bases outside the gene matches. This CDR3 has 16 amino acids. Germline-derived CDR1 and CDR2 are MGHDK and SYGVNS.

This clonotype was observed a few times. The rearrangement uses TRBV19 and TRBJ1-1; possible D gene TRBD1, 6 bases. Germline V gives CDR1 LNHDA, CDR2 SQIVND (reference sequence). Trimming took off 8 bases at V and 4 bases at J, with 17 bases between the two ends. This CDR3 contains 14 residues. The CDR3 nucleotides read TGTGCCAGTTGCCCCACAGGGTGGTGCACTGAAGCTTTCTTT. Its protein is CASCPTGWCTEAFF.

CDR3 region: CATSDLWGGTETQYF. Here the CDR3 DNA reads TGTGCCACCAGTGATTTGTGGGGTGGCACGGAGACCCAGTACTTC. This sequence joins TRBV24-1 and TRBJ2-5; no firm D call. Trimming cost V 0 bases and J 5 bases, with 12 bases left between them. CDR1 KGHDR and CDR2 SFDVKD come from the germline V gene. This CDR3 has 15 residues.

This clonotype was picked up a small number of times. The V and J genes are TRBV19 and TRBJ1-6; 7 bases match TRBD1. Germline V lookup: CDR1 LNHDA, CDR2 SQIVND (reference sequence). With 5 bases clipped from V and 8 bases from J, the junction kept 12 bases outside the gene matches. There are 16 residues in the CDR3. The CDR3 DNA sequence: TGTGCCAGTAGTCTAACCCGAGACAGGGTGGATTCACCCCTCCACTTT. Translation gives CASSLTRDRVDSPLHF. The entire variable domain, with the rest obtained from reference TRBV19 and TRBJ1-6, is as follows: DGGITQSPKYLFRKEGQNVTLSCEQNLNHDAMYWYRQDPGQGLRLIYYSQIVNDFQKGDIAEGYSVSREKKESFPLTVTSAQKNPTAFYLCASSLTRDRVDSPLHFGNGTRLTVT.

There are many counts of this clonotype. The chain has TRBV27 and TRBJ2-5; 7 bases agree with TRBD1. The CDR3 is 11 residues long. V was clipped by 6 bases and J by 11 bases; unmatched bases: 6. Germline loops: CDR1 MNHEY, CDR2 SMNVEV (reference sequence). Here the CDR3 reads CASSSGQVQYF. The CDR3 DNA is TGTGCCAGCAGCTCCGGACAGGTACAGTACTTC.

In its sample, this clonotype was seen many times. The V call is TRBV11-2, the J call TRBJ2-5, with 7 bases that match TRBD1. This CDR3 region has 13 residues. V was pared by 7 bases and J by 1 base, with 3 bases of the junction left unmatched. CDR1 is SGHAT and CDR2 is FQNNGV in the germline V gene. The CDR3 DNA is TGTGCCAGCAACCGGGACAGCCAAGAGACCCAGTACTTC. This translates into CASNRDSQETQYF.

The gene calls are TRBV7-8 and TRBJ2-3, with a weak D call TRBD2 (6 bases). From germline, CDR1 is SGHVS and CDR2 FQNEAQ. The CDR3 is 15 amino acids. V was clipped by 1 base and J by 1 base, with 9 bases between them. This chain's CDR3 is CASSLGRGRTDTQYF. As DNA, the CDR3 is TGTGCCAGCAGCTTAGGGCGGGGCCGCACAGATACGCAGTATTTT.

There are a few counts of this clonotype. CDR3: CASSPYRGSANEQFF. The CDR3 nucleotides are TGTGCCAGCAGCCCCTACAGGGGATCGGCCAATGAGCAGTTCTTC. The rearrangement joins TRBV7-9 to TRBJ2-1, with 7 positions matching TRBD1. Germline CDR1 SEHNR, CDR2 FQNEAQ (reference sequence). The CDR3 is 15 amino acids. J gave up 6 bases and V 5 bases, and 10 bases lay outside the gene matches.